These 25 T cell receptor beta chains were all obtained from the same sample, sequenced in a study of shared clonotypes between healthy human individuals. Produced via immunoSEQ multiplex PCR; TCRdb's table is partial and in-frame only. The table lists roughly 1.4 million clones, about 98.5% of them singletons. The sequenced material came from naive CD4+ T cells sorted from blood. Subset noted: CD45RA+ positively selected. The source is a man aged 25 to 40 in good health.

CDR3 protein: CASSRQGEAFF. The CDR3 region has the DNA TGTGCCAGTAGTAGACAGGGTGAAGCTTTCTTT. The J gene is TRBJ1-1, the V gene TRBV19; TRBD1 agrees at 7 bases. The germline gives CDR1 LNHDA, CDR2 SQIVND (reference sequence). The ends lost 4 bases at V and 7 bases at J; junction bases unmatched: 0. This CDR3 is built from 11 residues.

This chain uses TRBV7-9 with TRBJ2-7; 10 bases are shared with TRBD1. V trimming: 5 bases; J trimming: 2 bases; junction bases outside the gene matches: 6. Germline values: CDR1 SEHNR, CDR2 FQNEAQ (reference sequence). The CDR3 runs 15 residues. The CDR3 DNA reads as TGTGCCAGCAGCAACCGGGACAGGGGAACCTACGAGCAGTACTTC. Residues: CASSNRDRGTYEQYF.

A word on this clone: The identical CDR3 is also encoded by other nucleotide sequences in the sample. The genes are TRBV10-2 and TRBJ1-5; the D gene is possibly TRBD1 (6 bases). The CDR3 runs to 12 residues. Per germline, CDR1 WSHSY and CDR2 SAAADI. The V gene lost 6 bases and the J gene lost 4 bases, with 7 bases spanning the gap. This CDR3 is CASRQGNQPQHF. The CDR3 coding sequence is TGCGCCAGCAGGCAGGGGAATCAGCCCCAGCATTTT.

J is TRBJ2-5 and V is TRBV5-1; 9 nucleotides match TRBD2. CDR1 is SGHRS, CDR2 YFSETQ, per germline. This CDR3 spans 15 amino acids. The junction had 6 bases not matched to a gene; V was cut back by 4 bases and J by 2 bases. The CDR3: CASSGGLAGQETQYF. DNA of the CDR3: TGCGCCAGCAGCGGTGGGCTAGCGGGGCAAGAGACCCAGTACTTC.

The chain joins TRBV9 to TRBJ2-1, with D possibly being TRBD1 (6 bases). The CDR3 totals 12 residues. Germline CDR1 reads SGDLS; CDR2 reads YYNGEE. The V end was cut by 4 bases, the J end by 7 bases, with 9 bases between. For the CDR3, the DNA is TGTGCCAGCAGCCTGCAGGGGAATGAGCAGTTCTTC. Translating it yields CASSLQGNEQFF. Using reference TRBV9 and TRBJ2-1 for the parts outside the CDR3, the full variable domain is DSGVTQTPKHLITATGQRVTLRCSPRSGDLSVYWYQQSLDQGLQFLIQYYNGEERAKGNILERFSAQQFPDLHSELNLSSLELGDSALYFCASSLQGNEQFFGPGTRLTVL.

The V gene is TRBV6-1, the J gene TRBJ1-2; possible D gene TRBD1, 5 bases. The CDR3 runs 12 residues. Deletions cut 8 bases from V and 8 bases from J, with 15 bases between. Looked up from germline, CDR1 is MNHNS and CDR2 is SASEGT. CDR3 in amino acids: CASVFGGRGYTF. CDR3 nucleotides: TGTGCCAGCGTTTTCGGGGGAAGGGGCTACACCTTC.

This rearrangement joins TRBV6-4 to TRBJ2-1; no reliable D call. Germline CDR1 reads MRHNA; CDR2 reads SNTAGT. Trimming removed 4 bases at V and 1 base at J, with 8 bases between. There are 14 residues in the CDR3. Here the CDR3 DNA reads TGTGCCAGCAGTGTCGTAGGGTCCTACAATGAGCAGTTCTTC. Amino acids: CASSVVGSYNEQFF.

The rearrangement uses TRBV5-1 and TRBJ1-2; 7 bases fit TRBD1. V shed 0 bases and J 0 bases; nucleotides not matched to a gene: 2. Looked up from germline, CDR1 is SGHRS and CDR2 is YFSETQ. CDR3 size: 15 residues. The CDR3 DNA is TGCGCCAGCAGCTTGGGAGGGGGCCCTAACTATGGCTACACCTTC. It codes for CASSLGGGPNYGYTF.

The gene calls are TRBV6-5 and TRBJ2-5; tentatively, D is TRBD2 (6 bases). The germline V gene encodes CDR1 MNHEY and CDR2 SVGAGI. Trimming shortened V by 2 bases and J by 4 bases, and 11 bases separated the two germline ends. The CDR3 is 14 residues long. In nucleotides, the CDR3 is TGTGCCAGCAGTTACCCGAGGCGGGGAGAGACCCAGTACTTC. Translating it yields CASSYPRRGETQYF.

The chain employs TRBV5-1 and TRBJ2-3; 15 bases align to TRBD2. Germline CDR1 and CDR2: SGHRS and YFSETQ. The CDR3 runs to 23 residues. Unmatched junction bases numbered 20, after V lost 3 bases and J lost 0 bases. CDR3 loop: CASSWGPPGLAGGAGLSTDTQYF. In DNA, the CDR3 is TGCGCCAGCAGCTGGGGACCGCCGGGACTAGCGGGAGGAGCGGGACTTAGCACAGATACGCAGTATTTT.

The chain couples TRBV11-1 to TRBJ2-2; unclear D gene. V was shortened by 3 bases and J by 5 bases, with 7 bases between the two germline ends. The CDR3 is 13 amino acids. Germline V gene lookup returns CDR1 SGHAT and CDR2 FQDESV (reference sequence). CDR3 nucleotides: TGTGCCAGCAGCTTGGTGATGACCGGGGAGCTGTTTTTT. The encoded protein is CASSLVMTGELFF.

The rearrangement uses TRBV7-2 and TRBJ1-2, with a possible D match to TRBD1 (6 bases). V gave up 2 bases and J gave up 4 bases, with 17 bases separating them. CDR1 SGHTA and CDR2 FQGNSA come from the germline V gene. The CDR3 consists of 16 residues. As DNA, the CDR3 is TGTGCCAGCAGCTTAATTTGGATGACAGGTTCCTATGGCTACACCTTC. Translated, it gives CASSLIWMTGSYGYTF.

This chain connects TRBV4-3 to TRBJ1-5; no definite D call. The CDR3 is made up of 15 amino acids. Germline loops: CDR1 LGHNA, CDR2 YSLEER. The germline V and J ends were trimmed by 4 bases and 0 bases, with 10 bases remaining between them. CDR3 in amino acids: CASSRDDYSNQPQHF. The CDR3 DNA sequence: TGCGCCAGCAGCCGCGACGACTATAGCAATCAGCCCCAGCATTTT.

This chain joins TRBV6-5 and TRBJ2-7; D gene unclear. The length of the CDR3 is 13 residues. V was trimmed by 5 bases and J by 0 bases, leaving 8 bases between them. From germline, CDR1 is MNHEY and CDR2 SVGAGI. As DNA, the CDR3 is TGTGCCAGCAGTGAACCCGTCTCCTACGAGCAGTACTTC. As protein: CASSEPVSYEQYF.

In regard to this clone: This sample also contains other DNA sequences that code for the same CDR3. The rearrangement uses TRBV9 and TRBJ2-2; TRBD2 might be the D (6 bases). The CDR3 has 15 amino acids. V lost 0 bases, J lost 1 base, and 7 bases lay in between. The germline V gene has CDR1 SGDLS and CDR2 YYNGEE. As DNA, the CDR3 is TGTGCCAGCAGCGTAGGTAGCGGGAACACCGGGGAGCTGTTTTTT. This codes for CASSVGSGNTGELFF.

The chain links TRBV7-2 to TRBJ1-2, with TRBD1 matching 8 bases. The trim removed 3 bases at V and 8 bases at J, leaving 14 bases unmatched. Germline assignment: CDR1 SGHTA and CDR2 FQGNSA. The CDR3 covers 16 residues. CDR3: CASSFRPLGRGQGYTF. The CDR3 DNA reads TGTGCCAGCAGCTTCCGACCGTTGGGCAGGGGGCAGGGCTACACCTTC.

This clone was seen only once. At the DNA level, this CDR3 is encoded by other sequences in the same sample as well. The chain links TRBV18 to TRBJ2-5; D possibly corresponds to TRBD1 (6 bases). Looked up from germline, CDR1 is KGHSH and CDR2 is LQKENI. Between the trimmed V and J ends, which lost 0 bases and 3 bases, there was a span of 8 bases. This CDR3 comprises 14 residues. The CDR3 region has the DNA TGTGCCAGCTCACCACCGTCAGGGGAAGAGACCCAGTACTTC. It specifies CASSPPSGEETQYF.

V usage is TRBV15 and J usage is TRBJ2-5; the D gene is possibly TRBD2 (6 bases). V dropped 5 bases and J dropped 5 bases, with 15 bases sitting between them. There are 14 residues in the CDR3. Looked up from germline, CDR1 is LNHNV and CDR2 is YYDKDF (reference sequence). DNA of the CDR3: TGTGCCACCAGCCCGCGAGGAGGGCAGGAGACCCAGTACTTC. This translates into CATSPRGGQETQYF.

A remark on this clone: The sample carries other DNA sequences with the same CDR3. CDR3 protein: CASSPGGGHYGYTF. The CDR3 nucleotides are TGTGCCAGCTCACCCGGCGGGGGCCACTATGGCTACACCTTC. The V gene is TRBV18, the J gene TRBJ1-2; the D gene is possibly TRBD1 (6 bases). Germline V gives CDR1 KGHSH, CDR2 LQKENI. The germline V and J ends were trimmed by 3 bases and 3 bases, with 11 bases remaining between them. This CDR3 has 14 residues.

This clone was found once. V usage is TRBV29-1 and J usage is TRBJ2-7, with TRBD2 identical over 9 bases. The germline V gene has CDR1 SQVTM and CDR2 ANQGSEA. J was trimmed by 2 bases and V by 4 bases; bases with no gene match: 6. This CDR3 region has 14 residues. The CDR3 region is CSVGLIAGAYEQYF. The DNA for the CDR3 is TGCAGCGTTGGTTTGATAGCGGGAGCCTACGAGCAGTACTTC.

The CDR3 loop reads CASSLAGLREAKNIQYF. The CDR3 DNA sequence: TGCGCCAGCAGCTTGGCGGGGTTGCGGGAGGCCAAAAACATTCAGTACTTC. J is TRBJ2-4 and V is TRBV5-1, with TRBD2 identical over 7 bases. Germline loops: CDR1 SGHRS, CDR2 YFSETQ. CDR3 length equals 17 residues. J gave up 1 base and V 0 bases, and 7 bases lay outside the gene matches.

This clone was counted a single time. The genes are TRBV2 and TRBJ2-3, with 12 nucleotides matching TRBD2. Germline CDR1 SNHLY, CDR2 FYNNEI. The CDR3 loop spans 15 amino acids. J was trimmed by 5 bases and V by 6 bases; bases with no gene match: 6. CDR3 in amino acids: CASRTSGRRVDTQYF. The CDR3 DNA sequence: TGTGCCAGCAGGACTAGCGGGAGACGGGTAGATACGCAGTATTTT.

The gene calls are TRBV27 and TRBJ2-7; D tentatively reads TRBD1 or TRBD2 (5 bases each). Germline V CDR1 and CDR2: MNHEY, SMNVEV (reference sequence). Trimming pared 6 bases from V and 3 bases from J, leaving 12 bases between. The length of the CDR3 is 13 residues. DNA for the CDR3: TGTGCCAGCAGCAAGTTGGGGGTCTACGAGCAGTACTTC. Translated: CASSKLGVYEQYF.

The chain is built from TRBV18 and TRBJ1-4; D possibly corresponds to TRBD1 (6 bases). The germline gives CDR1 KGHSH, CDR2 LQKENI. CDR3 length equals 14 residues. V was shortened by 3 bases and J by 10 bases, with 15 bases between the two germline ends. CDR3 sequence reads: CASSPAGADGKLFF. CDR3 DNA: TGTGCCAGCTCACCGGCAGGGGCGGATGGAAAACTGTTTTTT.

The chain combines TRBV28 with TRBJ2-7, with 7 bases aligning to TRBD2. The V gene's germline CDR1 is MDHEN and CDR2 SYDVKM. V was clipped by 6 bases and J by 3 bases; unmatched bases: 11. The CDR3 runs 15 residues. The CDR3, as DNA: TGTGCCAGCAGCAAAGGGCCCGCTAGCGGCTACGAGCAGTACTTC. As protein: CASSKGPASGYEQYF.